This TCR beta chain was identified during a study of shared clonotypes between healthy human individuals. The authors loaded roughly 200 ng DNA, tens of thousands of T cell genomes, into sorted-subset replicate PCRs. Produced via immunoSEQ multiplex PCR; TCRdb's table is partial and in-frame only. The table shows around 2.5 million clones, with 80% to 95% occurring only once. Findings and caveats of the study: Some naive CD4 clonotypes, roughly 4.8%, turned up in common across a handful of donors. Blood was the sole source, and tissue repertoires probably differ.

The CDR3 sequence is 14 residues long. Trimming shortened V by 5 bases and J by 1 base, and 11 bases separated the two germline ends. From germline, CDR1 is LNHDA and CDR2 SQIVND (reference sequence). On this clone: Its antigen is unidentified.

J is TRBJ1-1 and V is TRBV19; D remains unclear. This clonotype was obtained from a man between 18 and 29 years old in good health. Some clones in this sample may be carry-over from other donors' samples. The sequencing input was naive CD4+ T cells from PBMCs. Subset described: CD45RA+ positively selected. The CDR3 loop is CASSLTGPNTEAFF. The CDR3 DNA reads as TGTGCCAGTAGTCTAACCGGTCCGAACACTGAAGCTTTCTTT.